These 28 T cell receptor beta chains were sequenced from one sample in a study of blood T cell repertoires in COVID-19. Measured with immunoSEQ multiplex PCR; TCRdb has only the in-frame clones, and not every one. The profile covers around 200,000 clones, with around nine tenths appearing a single time and under 2% taken by the ten largest. The sequencing sample was made of peripheral blood. Receptors were obtained from a man between 18 and 29 years old with active or convalescent COVID-19.

The chain joins TRBV5-1 to TRBJ1-4; no clear D. CDR3 length equals 13 residues. The germline CDR1 and CDR2 sequences are SGHRS and YFSETQ. Trimming pared 4 bases from V and 7 bases from J, leaving 11 bases between. The CDR3 DNA reads as TGCGCCAGCAGCGGGGAGGACTTTGAAAAACTGTTTTTT. Residues: CASSGEDFEKLFF.

This clone has just one count. The chain combines TRBV19 with TRBJ2-1; possible D gene TRBD2, 6 bases. CDR1 and CDR2 from the germline V gene are LNHDA and SQIVND (reference sequence). The CDR3 runs to 14 residues. V was trimmed by 1 base and J by 5 bases, leaving 9 bases between them. Here the CDR3 reads CASSIAAGHNEQFF. The CDR3 DNA follows: TGTGCCAGTAGTATAGCCGCGGGACACAATGAGCAGTTCTTC.

The chain has TRBV4-1 and TRBJ2-1; 9 nucleotides agree with TRBD2. This CDR3 is built from 15 residues. The V gene end was trimmed by 1 base and the J gene end by 2 bases; junction bases not matched to a gene: 0. CDR1 MGHRA and CDR2 YSYEKL come from the germline V gene. The CDR3 sequence is CASSQGTSAYNEQFF. The DNA of the CDR3 is TGCGCCAGCAGCCAAGGGACTAGCGCCTACAATGAGCAGTTCTTC.

V usage is TRBV14 and J usage is TRBJ2-3, with D possibly TRBD2 on 5 matching bases. There are 17 residues in the CDR3. CDR1 SGHDN and CDR2 FVKESK come from the germline V gene. V lost 4 bases and J lost 4, with 21 bases in between. This chain's CDR3 is CASSLPILPGSPDTQYF. CDR3 nucleotide sequence: TGTGCCAGCAGCCTACCAATCTTACCGGGGTCGCCAGATACGCAGTATTTT.

The chain is built from TRBV3-1 (or the pseudogene TRBV3-2) and TRBJ2-1; D is ambiguous. The germline V gene has CDR1 LGHDT and CDR2 YNNKEL (reference sequence). This CDR3 has 13 residues. V was trimmed by 0 bases and J by 9 bases, leaving 9 bases between them. CDR3 bases: TGTGCCAGCAGCCAAGATGTCCACACTGAGCAGTTCTTC. The encoded protein is CASSQDVHTEQFF.

V usage is TRBV11-2 and J usage is TRBJ1-4, with a weak D call TRBD1 (5 bases). The germline V gene encodes CDR1 SGHAT and CDR2 FQNNGV. The CDR3 is 14 residues long. V was clipped by 3 bases and J by 5 bases, with 10 bases between them. The CDR3: CASSFGGFNEKLFF. The CDR3, as DNA: TGTGCCAGCAGCTTCGGGGGGTTCAATGAAAAACTGTTTTTT.

J is TRBJ2-3 and V is TRBV10-3; 9 positions agree with TRBD2. The CDR3 is made up of 17 amino acids. Germline CDR1 ENHRY, CDR2 SYGVKD. J was trimmed by 2 bases and V by 2 bases; bases with no gene match: 8. The CDR3 DNA follows: TGTGCCATCAGTGAGAAGGTAGCGGGGGTGGTCACAGATACGCAGTATTTT. Amino acids: CAISEKVAGVVTDTQYF.

In nucleotides, the CDR3 is TGTGCCAGCAGGGACCATACAGGGAACACTGAAGCTTTCTTT. It codes for CASRDHTGNTEAFF. The chain joins TRBV7-9 to TRBJ1-1; TRBD1 is a possible D gene (5 bases). Germline assignment: CDR1 SEHNR and CDR2 FQNEAQ (reference sequence). CDR3 size: 14 residues. Trimming pared 6 bases from V and 1 base from J, leaving 12 bases between.

The sample holds one count of this clone. The chain uses TRBV7-9 and TRBJ1-2, with D unresolved. Looked up from germline, CDR1 is SEHNR and CDR2 is FQNEAQ (reference sequence). Trimming removed 1 base from V and 8 bases from J, with 11 bases in between. The CDR3 is made up of 13 amino acids. DNA for the CDR3: TGTGCCAGCAGCTTAGAGGAGGGTTCGGGCTACACCTTC. The encoded protein is CASSLEEGSGYTF.

The chain uses TRBV19 and TRBJ2-7; 14 bases are shared with TRBD2. CDR3 length equals 16 residues. V lost 5 bases and J lost 1; bases outside the gene matches: 4. Germline CDR1 is LNHDA and CDR2 is SQIVND (reference sequence). The CDR3 is CASSPRLAGGSYEQYF. The CDR3 DNA reads as TGTGCCAGTAGTCCCAGACTAGCGGGGGGGTCCTACGAGCAGTACTTC.

The gene calls are TRBV13 and TRBJ2-1, with 9 bases identical to TRBD2. The CDR3 has 16 residues. CDR1 and CDR2 (germline): PRHDT, FYEKMQ (reference sequence). V shed 1 base and J 5 bases; nucleotides not matched to a gene: 6. The CDR3 loop reads CASSLVAGEVNNEQFF. DNA of the CDR3: TGTGCCAGCAGCTTAGTAGCGGGGGAAGTAAACAATGAGCAGTTCTTC.

This chain links TRBV30 with TRBJ2-7; 8 nucleotides match TRBD1. This CDR3 has 15 amino acids. Losses at the gene ends were 5 bases for V and 2 bases for J; bases not matched to a gene: 11. From germline, CDR1 is GTSNPN and CDR2 SVGIG (reference sequence). CDR3 nucleotide sequence: TGTGCCTGGGCTCGCTCCGGGACAGGAGCCTACGAGCAGTACTTC. This gives the protein CAWARSGTGAYEQYF.

The chain has TRBV19 and TRBJ2-3; the match to TRBD2 covers 12 bases. Trimming at V came to 4 bases and at J to 1 base, leaving 0 bases not matched to a gene. CDR1 and CDR2 from the germline V gene are LNHDA and SQIVND (reference sequence). The CDR3 consists of 15 residues. The DNA for the CDR3 is TGTGCCAGTAGTACTAGCGGGAGGGGCACAGATACGCAGTATTTT. Protein sequence: CASSTSGRGTDTQYF.

V and J are TRBV14 and TRBJ1-6; weak D call: TRBD1 (5 bases). The CDR3 covers 15 residues. CDR1 and CDR2 (germline): SGHDN, FVKESK. Trimming shortened V by 3 bases and J by 8 bases, and 14 bases separated the two germline ends. CDR3 nucleotides: TGTGCCAGCAGCCACGCCAGGGTAGGCGATTCACCCCTCCACTTT. Its translation is CASSHARVGDSPLHF. The variable domain in full, completed from reference TRBV14 and TRBJ1-6, reads EAGVTQFPSHSVIEKGQTVTLRCDPISGHDNLYWYRRVMGKEIKFLLHFVKESKQDESGMPNNRFLAERTGGTYSTLKVQPAELEDSGVYFCASSHARVGDSPLHFGNGTRLTVT.

The chain employs TRBV19 and TRBJ2-2, with D hard to call. The germline V and J ends were trimmed by 5 bases and 4 bases, with 11 bases remaining between them. The V gene's germline CDR1 is LNHDA and CDR2 SQIVND (reference sequence). This CDR3 has 14 residues. CDR3 bases: TGTGCCAGTAGTCCCCGTTTATCCACCGGGGAGCTGTTTTTT. It specifies CASSPRLSTGELFF.

V is TRBV11-2 and J is TRBJ1-1; 9 bases are shared with TRBD1. The junction had 12 bases not matched to a gene; V was cut back by 5 bases and J by 5 bases. Germline V gene data show CDR1 as SGHAT and CDR2 as FQNNGV. CDR3 length: 16 amino acids. CDR3 in DNA: TGTGCCAGCAGCACCTACAGGGGGCCTTTGAGTACTGAAGCTTTCTTT. This codes for CASSTYRGPLSTEAFF.

Only one count was recorded for this clone. V is TRBV2 and J is TRBJ2-7; the D gene is possibly TRBD1 (5 bases). This CDR3 region has 15 residues. The V end was cut by 0 bases, the J end by 9 bases, with 18 bases between. Germline values: CDR1 SNHLY, CDR2 FYNNEI. This CDR3 is CASSEAGVQRSAQYF. DNA for the CDR3: TGTGCCAGCAGTGAAGCAGGGGTCCAGAGGAGTGCGCAGTACTTC.

The rearrangement uses TRBV18 and TRBJ1-3; D is unclear. The length of the CDR3 is 14 residues. Germline V gives CDR1 KGHSH, CDR2 LQKENI. V gave up 5 bases and J gave up 6 bases, with 14 bases separating them. CDR3 nucleotides: TGTGCCAGCTCATCGTGGGGAGGAGAAAACACCATATATTTT. Translated: CASSSWGGENTIYF.

J is TRBJ1-1 and V is TRBV28; D gene uncertain. This CDR3 contains 13 residues. The germline V gene encodes CDR1 MDHEN and CDR2 SYDVKM. With 3 bases removed from V and 7 bases from J, the gap between germline ends came to 12 bases. CDR3: CASSFGEGFEAFF. The CDR3 DNA sequence: TGTGCCAGCAGTTTTGGGGAGGGTTTTGAAGCTTTCTTT.

The J gene is TRBJ2-5, the V gene TRBV23-1; D might be TRBD2 (7 bases). TRBV23-1 carries the ORF label, with uncertain function. Trimming removed 0 bases from V and 4 bases from J, with 18 bases in between. The CDR3 contains 17 residues. CDR3 sequence: CASSQSRGPGLGETQYF. Here the CDR3 DNA reads TGCGCCAGCAGTCAATCGCGGGGGCCCGGGCTTGGAGAGACCCAGTACTTC.

The V call is TRBV4-2, the J call TRBJ1-6; 7 nucleotides align to TRBD1. This CDR3 region has 15 residues. V trimming: 1 base; J trimming: 8 bases; junction bases outside the gene matches: 5. Germline CDR1 is LGHNA and CDR2 is YNFKEQ. This CDR3 reads CASSQGDSADSPLHF. DNA for the CDR3: TGTGCCAGCAGCCAAGGGGACAGCGCCGATTCACCCCTCCACTTT.

The chain recombines TRBV19 with TRBJ2-1; 7 bases map to TRBD2. From germline, CDR1 is LNHDA and CDR2 SQIVND (reference sequence). V shed 3 bases and J 7 bases; nucleotides not matched to a gene: 12. The CDR3 loop spans 16 amino acids. The CDR3 loop reads CASSMHLAEVGNEQFF. The CDR3 DNA sequence: TGTGCCAGTAGTATGCACCTAGCGGAGGTTGGGAATGAGCAGTTCTTC.

The J gene is TRBJ2-2, the V gene TRBV14; D gene uncertain. Trimming removed 6 bases at V and 3 bases at J, with 8 bases between. The germline V gene has CDR1 SGHDN and CDR2 FVKESK. The CDR3 runs to 13 residues. In nucleotides, the CDR3 is TGTGCCAGCAGGAACACCTACACCGGGGAGCTGTTTTTT. Its protein product is CASRNTYTGELFF. Filled out from reference TRBV14 and TRBJ2-2, the complete variable domain reads EAGVTQFPSHSVIEKGQTVTLRCDPISGHDNLYWYRRVMGKEIKFLLHFVKESKQDESGMPNNRFLAERTGGTYSTLKVQPAELEDSGVYFCASRNTYTGELFFGEGSRLTVL.

The chain employs TRBV27 and TRBJ2-7; TRBD1 matches at 9 bases. This CDR3 comprises 15 residues. Germline CDR1 is MNHEY and CDR2 is SMNVEV (reference sequence). V trimming: 5 bases; J trimming: 4 bases; junction bases outside the gene matches: 9. The CDR3 here is CASSVGTGFLYEQYF. The CDR3 DNA reads as TGTGCCAGCAGTGTAGGGACAGGGTTCCTATACGAGCAGTACTTC.

The chain uses TRBV5-1 and TRBJ1-3; 7 bases map to TRBD1. Unmatched junction bases numbered 2, after V lost 0 bases and J lost 2 bases. Looked up from germline, CDR1 is SGHRS and CDR2 is YFSETQ. CDR3 length: 15 residues. The CDR3 region is CASSLVQGAGNTIYF. CDR3 bases: TGCGCCAGCAGCTTGGTTCAGGGGGCTGGAAACACCATATATTTT. Full variable domain (missing parts from reference TRBV5-1 and TRBJ1-3): KAGVTQTPRYLIKTRGQQVTLSCSPISGHRSVSWYQQTPGQGLQFLFEYFSETQRNKGNFPGRFSGRQFSNSRSEMNVSTLELGDSALYLCASSLVQGAGNTIYFGEGSWLTVV.

The gene calls are TRBV19 and TRBJ1-4, with 8 bases identical to TRBD1. Germline V gives CDR1 LNHDA, CDR2 SQIVND (reference sequence). The V segment lost 7 bases and the J segment 3 bases; nucleotides outside the gene matches: 4. CDR3 length: 14 residues. The CDR3 sequence: CASTQGAANEKLFF. The CDR3 DNA follows: TGTGCCAGTACCCAGGGGGCCGCTAATGAAAAACTGTTTTTT.

In DNA form, the CDR3 reads TGTGCCAGCAGTCCGGGACTAGCGGGCACAGATACGCAGTATTTT. This codes for CASSPGLAGTDTQYF. This chain connects TRBV27 to TRBJ2-3, with 11 bases lining up with TRBD2. Trimming at V came to 5 bases and at J to 1 base, leaving 2 bases not matched to a gene. The CDR3 totals 15 residues. CDR1 and CDR2 (germline): MNHEY, SMNVEV (reference sequence).

The chain couples TRBV9 to TRBJ1-2; 7 nucleotides align to TRBD1. The CDR3 loop spans 15 amino acids. V lost 0 bases to trimming and J lost 4 bases; unmatched junction nucleotides: 6. Germline-derived CDR1 and CDR2 are SGDLS and YYNGEE. This chain's CDR3 is CASSVDPGQPYGYTF. The CDR3 DNA reads as TGTGCCAGCAGCGTAGACCCGGGACAGCCCTATGGCTACACCTTC.